Shown below are 27 T cell receptor beta chains from a single sample sequenced in a study of blood T cell repertoires in COVID-19. Here immunoSEQ multiplex PCR was the method, and the copy in TCRdb shows in-frame clones only, minus some. The sample holds about 68,000 clones; 70% to 90% are singletons and the top ten take around 3.5%. The material sequenced was peripheral blood. The origin of the receptors is a woman in her forties or fifties with COVID-19, enrolled during active disease.

The CDR3 sequence is CASSDSRGLSSYNEQFF. The CDR3 DNA is TGTGCCAGCAGTGACTCAAGGGGCCTTAGCTCCTACAATGAGCAGTTCTTC. V gene TRBV6-4 combines with J gene TRBJ2-1; TRBD1 is a possible D gene (5 bases). V dropped 0 bases and J dropped 0 bases, with 12 bases sitting between them. Germline V lookup: CDR1 MRHNA, CDR2 SNTAGT. The CDR3 is 17 residues long.

The gene calls are TRBV10-3 and TRBJ2-7, with D possibly matching TRBD2 (5 bases). The CDR3 runs to 15 residues. Germline V CDR1 and CDR2: ENHRY, SYGVKD. V shed 1 base and J shed 0 bases, with 10 bases lying between them. The CDR3 spells CAISEYRGISYEQYF. The DNA of the CDR3 is TGTGCCATCAGTGAGTACCGAGGGATCTCCTACGAGCAGTACTTC.

The rearrangement joins TRBV28 to TRBJ1-1, with 11 bases fitting TRBD1. V shed 6 bases, J shed 4 bases, and the junction held 4 bases outside the gene matches. The CDR3 is 14 residues long. Germline V lookup: CDR1 MDHEN, CDR2 SYDVKM. The CDR3 DNA is TGTGCCAGCAGGGCGGGACAGGGGGGCACTGAAGCTTTCTTT. This codes for CASRAGQGGTEAFF.

The chain couples TRBV7-3 to TRBJ2-1; D may be TRBD1 (6 bases). CDR1 and CDR2 (germline): SGHTA, FQGTGA. The CDR3 spans 16 residues. Trimming left V 5 bases short and J 3 bases short, with 17 bases between. The CDR3 region has the DNA TGTGCCAGCAGCCAATCGACAGGAGTCAGCTACAATGAGCAGTTCTTC. This gives the protein CASSQSTGVSYNEQFF.

This sequence joins TRBV24-1 and TRBJ1-2, with unresolved D. Germline V gives CDR1 KGHDR, CDR2 SFDVKD. V lost 4 bases, J lost 4 bases, and 6 bases lay in between. The CDR3 has 12 amino acids. In nucleotides, the CDR3 is TGTGCCACCAGTGACCCTCGCTATGGCTACACCTTC. Its protein is CATSDPRYGYTF.

This chain links TRBV24-1 with TRBJ1-5; D remains ambiguous. The CDR3 sequence is 11 residues long. V lost 10 bases and J 2 bases, leaving 5 bases between the germline ends. Germline V gene lookup returns CDR1 KGHDR and CDR2 SFDVKD. DNA for the CDR3: TGTGCCACGAGGGGCAATCAGCCCCAGCATTTT. It is translated as CATRGNQPQHF.

The J gene is TRBJ2-5, the V gene TRBV18; 10 bases fit TRBD2. The CDR3 consists of 15 residues. Germline V gives CDR1 KGHSH, CDR2 LQKENI. The J segment lost 7 bases and the V segment lost 3 bases, leaving 8 bases of the junction unmatched. This CDR3 is CASSPSAGGLGTQYF. The CDR3 DNA follows: TGTGCCAGCTCACCCTCAGCGGGAGGGCTGGGGACCCAGTACTTC.

V and J are TRBV11-3 and TRBJ2-5; possibly TRBD1 for D (5 bases). Trimming shortened V by 5 bases and J by 2 bases, and 18 bases separated the two germline ends. CDR1 is SGHNT and CDR2 is YENEEA in the germline V gene. CDR3 length: 16 amino acids. The CDR3 sequence is CASSQGQIPLQETQYF. CDR3 sequence (DNA): TGTGCCAGCAGCCAAGGACAAATCCCGTTACAAGAGACCCAGTACTTC.

The table lists this clone with a count of one. The V gene is TRBV6-5, the J gene TRBJ2-7, with a weak D call TRBD1 (6 bases). The CDR3 contains 14 residues. The V and J ends lost 8 bases and 3 bases respectively, with 17 bases between them. CDR1 MNHEY and CDR2 SVGAGI come from the germline V gene. CDR3 protein: CASSRGGAYYEQYF. The CDR3 coding sequence is TGTGCCAGCTCTAGAGGGGGAGCGTACTACGAGCAGTACTTC.

This chain joins TRBV6-5 and TRBJ2-1, with 8 bases fitting TRBD2. V was clipped by 6 bases and J by 7 bases; unmatched bases: 11. CDR3 size: 15 residues. Per the germline V gene, CDR1 is MNHEY and CDR2 is SVGAGI. CDR3 loop: CASSRVAGIRNEQFF. Written as DNA, the CDR3 is TGTGCCAGCAGCAGGGTAGCGGGGATTCGGAATGAGCAGTTCTTC.

The gene calls are TRBV30 and TRBJ1-4; D not certain. The V end was cut by 1 base, the J end by 5 bases, with 17 bases between. The CDR3 loop spans 16 amino acids. Germline lookup yields CDR1 GTSNPN and CDR2 SVGIG (reference sequence). The CDR3, as DNA: TGTGCCTGGAGTGCAAGACCGGGGTCCATCAATGAAAAACTGTTTTTT. Translation: CAWSARPGSINEKLFF.

The genes are TRBV19 and TRBJ1-5; 9 positions agree with TRBD1. There are 17 residues in the CDR3. With V trimmed by 0 bases and J by 5 bases, 8 bases remained unmatched. The germline V gene has CDR1 LNHDA and CDR2 SQIVND (reference sequence). CDR3: CASSIEKTGGTDQPQHF. In DNA, the CDR3 is TGTGCCAGTAGTATAGAGAAAACAGGGGGCACGGATCAGCCCCAGCATTTT.

The chain combines TRBV7-8 with TRBJ1-1; a weak D match, TRBD1 (5 bases). The ends were cut back, 5 bases at V and 2 bases at J, with 12 bases in the middle. The CDR3 has 14 residues. Germline CDR1 SGHVS, CDR2 FQNEAQ. The CDR3 bases are TGTGCCAGCAGCCCAGGGACTCTCAACACTGAAGCTTTCTTT. Translation: CASSPGTLNTEAFF. The variable domain in full, with the rest retrieved from reference TRBV7-8 and TRBJ1-1, is GAGVSQSPRYKVAKRGQDVALRCDPISGHVSLFWYQQALGQGPEFLTYFQNEAQLDKSGLPSDRFFAERPEGSVSTLKIQRTQQEDSAVYLCASSPGTLNTEAFFGQGTRLTVV.

This clone was recorded once. V and J are TRBV19 and TRBJ2-7, with a tentative D call TRBD2 (5 bases). The CDR3 runs to 14 residues. V gave up 3 bases and J gave up 6 bases, with 15 bases separating them. Germline CDR1 reads LNHDA; CDR2 reads SQIVND (reference sequence). The CDR3 loop is CASSMYEGIGEQYF. CDR3 DNA sequence: TGTGCCAGTAGTATGTATGAGGGAATCGGCGAGCAGTACTTC.

The CDR3 sequence is CASRPPSGGNTEAFF. The CDR3 DNA reads TGTGCCAGCAGGCCCCCGTCGGGGGGGAACACTGAAGCTTTCTTT. This chain uses TRBV28 with TRBJ1-1; D might be TRBD1 (5 bases). V was trimmed by 6 bases and J by 1 base, leaving 15 bases between them. The CDR3 has 15 amino acids. Germline assignment: CDR1 MDHEN and CDR2 SYDVKM.

CDR3 bases: TGCAGTGCTAGTTGGGACAGAAGATCCTACAATGAGCAGTTCTTC. It translates to CSASWDRRSYNEQFF. V is TRBV20-1 and J is TRBJ2-1, with 7 bases matching TRBD1. This CDR3 has 15 amino acids. Germline V lookup: CDR1 DFQATT, CDR2 SNEGSKA (reference sequence). V dropped 3 bases and J dropped 1; count of bases not matched to a gene: 6.

This chain connects TRBV15 to TRBJ2-7; the D gene is possibly TRBD2 (6 bases). This CDR3 contains 15 residues. Deletions cut 0 bases from V and 0 bases from J, with 9 bases between. Germline V gene sequence: CDR1 LNHNV, CDR2 YYDKDF (reference sequence). The CDR3 DNA reads TGTGCCACCAGCAGAGAGGGAGGAAACTCCTACGAGCAGTACTTC. Translated: CATSREGGNSYEQYF.

This clone came up once. The V and J genes are TRBV28 and TRBJ1-5; 9 bases agree with TRBD1. V shed 4 bases, J shed 3 bases, and the junction held 7 bases outside the gene matches. The CDR3 loop spans 16 amino acids. Germline CDR1 and CDR2: MDHEN and SYDVKM. The CDR3 protein is CASSSQTGGDNQPQHF. For the CDR3, the DNA is TGTGCCAGCAGTTCACAGACAGGGGGGGACAATCAGCCCCAGCATTTT.

The rearrangement uses TRBV30 and TRBJ2-4; tentative D call: TRBD2 (6 bases). V was pared by 0 bases and J by 7 bases, with 13 bases between. The CDR3 is 14 amino acids. Germline V lookup: CDR1 GTSNPN, CDR2 SVGIG (reference sequence). DNA of the CDR3: TGTGCCTGGAGTGTATCGGGAGTCCTGAACATTCAGTACTTC. Its protein product is CAWSVSGVLNIQYF. Together with reference TRBV30 and TRBJ2-4, the CDR3 gives the full variable domain: SQTIHQWPATLVQPVGSPLSLECTVEGTSNPNLYWYRQAAGRGLQLLFYSVGIGQISSEVPQNLSASRPQDRQFILSSKKLLLSDSGFYLCAWSVSGVLNIQYFGAGTRLSVL.

This clone was detected a few times. The chain links TRBV7-9 to TRBJ2-3; 9 bases are shared with TRBD2. The CDR3 is made up of 15 amino acids. CDR1 SEHNR and CDR2 FQNEAQ come from the germline V gene (reference sequence). Trimming at V came to 5 bases and at J to 4 bases, leaving 7 bases not matched to a gene. DNA of the CDR3: TGTGCCAGCAGCCCCCGTAGCGGGAGATCAGATACGCAGTATTTT. It yields the protein CASSPRSGRSDTQYF. Filled out from reference TRBV7-9 and TRBJ2-3, the complete variable domain reads DTGVSQNPRHKITKRGQNVTFRCDPISEHNRLYWYRQTLGQGPEFLTYFQNEAQLEKSRLLSDRFSAERPKGSFSTLEIQRTEQGDSAMYLCASSPRSGRSDTQYFGPGTRLTVL.

The chain links TRBV27 to TRBJ2-7; D gene unclear. V shed 7 bases and J shed 3 bases, with 22 bases lying between them. The CDR3 sequence is 16 residues long. The V gene's germline CDR1 is MNHEY and CDR2 SMNVEV (reference sequence). The CDR3 sequence is CASKFVVGSPLYEQYF. CDR3 coding DNA: TGTGCCAGCAAATTCGTCGTCGGGTCCCCTCTCTACGAGCAGTACTTC.

V is TRBV11-3 and J is TRBJ1-1, with TRBD1 matching 11 bases. Unmatched junction bases numbered 2, after V lost 3 bases and J lost 5 bases. The CDR3 runs to 14 residues. Germline CDR1 and CDR2: SGHNT and YENEEA. This CDR3 reads CASSLDRGLTEAFF. CDR3 DNA: TGTGCCAGCAGCTTGGACAGGGGGCTTACTGAAGCTTTCTTT.

V and J are TRBV7-2 and TRBJ2-1; 7 bases align to TRBD2. This CDR3 is 16 amino acids long. Per germline, CDR1 SGHTA and CDR2 FQGNSA. Trimming removed 5 bases from V and 4 bases from J; junction bases left unmatched: 11. The CDR3 DNA sequence: TGTGCCAGCAGCGGAACCGGGACTACGGAATACAATGAGCAGTTCTTC. Protein: CASSGTGTTEYNEQFF.

This clone was recorded only once. The rearrangement joins TRBV5-1 to TRBJ2-1; 8 bases align to TRBD2. Germline assignment: CDR1 SGHRS and CDR2 YFSETQ. The CDR3 covers 14 residues. With 2 bases clipped from V and 8 bases from J, the junction kept 6 bases outside the gene matches. The CDR3: CASSFSAGGHEQFF. CDR3 nucleotide sequence: TGCGCCAGCAGCTTTTCCGCGGGAGGCCATGAGCAGTTCTTC.

V is TRBV28 and J is TRBJ2-7, with TRBD2 matching 13 bases. The V segment lost 6 bases and the J segment 1 base; nucleotides outside the gene matches: 9. Germline V gene data show CDR1 as MDHEN and CDR2 as SYDVKM. The CDR3 is made up of 17 amino acids. The CDR3 spells CASRYGTSGIRSYEQYF. CDR3 bases: TGTGCCAGCAGATATGGGACTAGCGGGATCAGGTCCTACGAGCAGTACTTC.

This clone appeared once. The chain joins TRBV6-5 to TRBJ2-7; 12 positions match TRBD2. CDR3 size: 14 residues. Trimming cost V 4 bases and J 5 bases; bases outside gene matches: 3. Germline loops: CDR1 MNHEY, CDR2 SVGAGI. CDR3 in amino acids: CASSSGLAGDEQYF. The CDR3 DNA reads TGTGCCAGCAGTTCGGGACTAGCGGGCGACGAGCAGTACTTC.

The chain's CDR3 is CASSIREGTEAFF. The CDR3 DNA reads as TGTGCCAGCAGTATCCGGGAAGGCACTGAAGCTTTCTTT. The genes are TRBV27 and TRBJ1-1, with no clear D. The V gene lost 5 bases and the J gene lost 4 bases, with 11 bases spanning the gap. The CDR3 covers 13 residues. Germline values: CDR1 MNHEY, CDR2 SMNVEV (reference sequence).